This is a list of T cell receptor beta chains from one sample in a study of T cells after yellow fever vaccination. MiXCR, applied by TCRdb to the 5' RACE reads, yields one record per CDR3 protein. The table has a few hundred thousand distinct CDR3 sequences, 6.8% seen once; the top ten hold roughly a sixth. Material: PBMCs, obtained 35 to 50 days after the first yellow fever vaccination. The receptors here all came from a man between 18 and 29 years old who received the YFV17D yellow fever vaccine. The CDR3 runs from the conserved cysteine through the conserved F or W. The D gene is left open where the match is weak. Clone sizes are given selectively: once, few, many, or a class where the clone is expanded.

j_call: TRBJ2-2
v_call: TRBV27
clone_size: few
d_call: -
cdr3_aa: CASSLRGGANTGELFF
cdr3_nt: TGTGCCAGCAGTTTACGCGGCGGGGCGAACACCGGGGAGCTGTTTTTT

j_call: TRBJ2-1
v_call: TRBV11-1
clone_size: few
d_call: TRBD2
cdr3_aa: CASSLDLRGLLSYNEQFF
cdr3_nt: TGTGCCAGCAGCTTAGACTTACGGGGACTACTCTCCTACAATGAGCAGTTCTTC

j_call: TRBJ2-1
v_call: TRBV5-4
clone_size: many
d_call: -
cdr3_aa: CASSLETGNEQFF
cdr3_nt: TGTGCCAGCAGCTTGGAAACGGGAAATGAGCAGTTCTTC

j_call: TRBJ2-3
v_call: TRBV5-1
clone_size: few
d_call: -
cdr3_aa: CASSFVARGTDTQYF
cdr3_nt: TGCGCCAGCAGCTTCGTGGCCAGGGGCACAGATACGCAGTATTTT

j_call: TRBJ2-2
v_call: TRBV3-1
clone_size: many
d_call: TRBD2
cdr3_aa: CASSQGLAGATGELFF
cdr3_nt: TGTGCCAGCAGCCAAGGTCTAGCGGGAGCAACCGGGGAGCTGTTTTTT

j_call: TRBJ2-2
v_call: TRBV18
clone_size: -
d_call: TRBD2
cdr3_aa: CASSPFGLAGNTGELFF
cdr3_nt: TGTGCCAGCTCGCCTTTTGGACTAGCGGGGAACACCGGGGAGCTGTTTTTT

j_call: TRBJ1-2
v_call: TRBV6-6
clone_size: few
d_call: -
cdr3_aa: CASIPSDGGGYTF
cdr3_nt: TGTGCCAGCATCCCCTCGGACGGGGGTGGCTACACCTTC

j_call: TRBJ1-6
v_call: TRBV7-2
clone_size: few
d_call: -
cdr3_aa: CASSLDIGTYNSPLHF
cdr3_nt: TGTGCCAGCAGCTTGGACATCGGTACCTATAATTCACCCCTCCACTTT

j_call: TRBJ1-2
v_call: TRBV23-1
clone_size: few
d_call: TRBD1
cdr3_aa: CASFRGGQGAYCYGYTF
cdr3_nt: TGCGCCAGCTTCCGGGGTGGACAGGGCGCATACTGCTATGGCTACACCTTC

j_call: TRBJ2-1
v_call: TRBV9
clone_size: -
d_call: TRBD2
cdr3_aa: CASSWTSGGAGYNEQFF
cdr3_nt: TGTGCCAGCAGCTGGACTAGCGGGGGGGCCGGCTACAATGAGCAGTTCTTC

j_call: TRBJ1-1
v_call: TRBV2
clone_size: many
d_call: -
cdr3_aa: CASTTTGEAFF
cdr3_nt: TGTGCCAGCACTACCACAGGTGAAGCTTTCTTT

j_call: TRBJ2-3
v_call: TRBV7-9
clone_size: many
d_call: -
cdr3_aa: CASSLSHGSYSTDTQYF
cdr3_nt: TGTGCCAGCAGCTTATCCCACGGAAGCTATAGCACAGATACGCAGTATTTT

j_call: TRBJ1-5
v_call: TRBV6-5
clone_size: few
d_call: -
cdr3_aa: CASSYSQYGGDQPQHF
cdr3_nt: TGTGCCAGCAGTTACTCTCAGTACGGGGGCGATCAGCCCCAGCATTTT

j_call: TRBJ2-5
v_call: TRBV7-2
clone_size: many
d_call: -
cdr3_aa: CASSLDYQETQYF
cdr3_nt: TGTGCCAGCAGCTTAGACTACCAAGAGACCCAGTACTTC

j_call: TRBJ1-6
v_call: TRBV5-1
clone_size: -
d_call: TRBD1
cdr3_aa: CASSWAGGGYNSPLHF
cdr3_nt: TGCGCCAGCAGCTGGGCAGGGGGCGGCTATAATTCACCCCTCCACTTT

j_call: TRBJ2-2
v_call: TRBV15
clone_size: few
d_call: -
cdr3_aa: CATSRDSGRHGGTGELFF
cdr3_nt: TGTGCCACCAGCAGAGATTCCGGTCGGCATGGGGGGACCGGGGAGCTGTTTTTT

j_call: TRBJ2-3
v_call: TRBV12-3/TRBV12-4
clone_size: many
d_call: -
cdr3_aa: CASRPPRWQAGADTQYF
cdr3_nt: TGTGCCAGCAGGCCACCACGTTGGCAGGCAGGCGCAGATACGCAGTATTTT

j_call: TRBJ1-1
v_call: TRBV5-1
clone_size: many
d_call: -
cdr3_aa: CASGGEGPATEAFF
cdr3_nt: TGCGCCAGCGGAGGAGAGGGGCCGGCCACTGAAGCTTTCTTT

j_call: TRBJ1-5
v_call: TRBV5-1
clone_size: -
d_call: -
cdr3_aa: CASSFGEANQPQHF
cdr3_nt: TGCGCCAGCAGCTTCGGCGAAGCCAATCAGCCCCAGCATTTT

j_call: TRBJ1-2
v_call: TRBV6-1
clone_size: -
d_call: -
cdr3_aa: CASSPGAGYYGYTF
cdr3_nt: TGTGCCAGCAGTCCTGGAGCGGGCTACTATGGCTACACCTTC

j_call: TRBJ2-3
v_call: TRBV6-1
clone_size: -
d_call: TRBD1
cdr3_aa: CASSPRTGRWDTQYF
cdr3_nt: TGTGCCAGCAGTCCCCGGACAGGGAGGTGGGATACGCAGTATTTT

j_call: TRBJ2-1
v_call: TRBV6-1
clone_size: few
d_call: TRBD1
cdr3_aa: CASRPGQGTYNEQFF
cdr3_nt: TGTGCCAGCAGACCCGGACAGGGGACTTACAATGAGCAGTTCTTC

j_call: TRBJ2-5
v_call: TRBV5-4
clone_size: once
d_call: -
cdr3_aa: CASSPSIRETQYF
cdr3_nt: TGTGCCAGCAGCCCCTCGATCAGGGAGACCCAGTACTTC

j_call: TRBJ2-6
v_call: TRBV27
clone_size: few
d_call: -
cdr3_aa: CASSASGPNVLTF
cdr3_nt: TGTGCCAGCAGTGCCTCGGGGCCCAACGTCCTGACTTTC

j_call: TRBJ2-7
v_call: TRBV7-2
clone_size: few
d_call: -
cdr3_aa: CASSPDSPYEQYF
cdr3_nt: TGTGCCAGCAGTCCGGACAGTCCCTACGAGCAGTACTTC

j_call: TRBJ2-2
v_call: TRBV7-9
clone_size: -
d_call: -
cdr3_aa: CASRKEGINTGELFF
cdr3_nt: TGTGCCAGCAGAAAGGAGGGGATTAACACCGGGGAGCTGTTTTTT

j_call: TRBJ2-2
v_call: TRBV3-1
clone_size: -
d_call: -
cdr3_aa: CASSQEPGGVSGELFF
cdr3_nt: TGTGCCAGCAGCCAAGAACCAGGAGGGGTATCCGGGGAGCTGTTTTTT

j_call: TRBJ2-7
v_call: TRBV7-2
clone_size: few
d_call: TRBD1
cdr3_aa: CASSLDGTGREQYF
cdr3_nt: TGTGCCAGCAGCTTAGACGGGACAGGGCGGGAGCAGTACTTC

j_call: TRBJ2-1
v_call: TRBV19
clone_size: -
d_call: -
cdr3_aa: CASSIGRLRTALNNEQFF
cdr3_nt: TGTGCCAGTAGTATAGGTCGACTCCGCACTGCGCTGAACAATGAGCAGTTCTTC

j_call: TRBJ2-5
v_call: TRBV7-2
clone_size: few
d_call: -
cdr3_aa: CASSPPDYGETQYF
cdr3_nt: TGTGCCAGCAGCCCCCCCGACTACGGAGAGACCCAGTACTTC

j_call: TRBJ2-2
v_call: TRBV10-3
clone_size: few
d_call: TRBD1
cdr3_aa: CAIRPRGLSTGELFF
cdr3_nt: TGTGCCATCAGGCCCAGGGGGCTTAGCACCGGGGAGCTGTTTTTT

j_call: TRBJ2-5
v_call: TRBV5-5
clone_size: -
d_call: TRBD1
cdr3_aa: CASSDRDRGIETQYF
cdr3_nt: TGTGCCAGCAGCGACCGGGACAGGGGGATAGAGACCCAGTACTTC

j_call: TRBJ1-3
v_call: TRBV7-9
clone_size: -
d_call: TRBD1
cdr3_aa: CASRLGTVGGNTIYF
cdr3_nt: TGTGCCAGCCGCCTTGGGACAGTGGGAGGAAACACCATATATTTT

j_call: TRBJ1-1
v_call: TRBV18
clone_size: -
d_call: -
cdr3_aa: CASSPPSEESAFF
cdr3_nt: TGTGCCAGCTCACCACCGTCCGAGGAGTCCGCTTTCTTT

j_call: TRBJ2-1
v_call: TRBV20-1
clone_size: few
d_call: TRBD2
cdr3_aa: CSARRAGGPYNEQFF
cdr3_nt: TGCAGTGCTAGGCGGGCGGGGGGGCCGTACAATGAGCAGTTCTTC

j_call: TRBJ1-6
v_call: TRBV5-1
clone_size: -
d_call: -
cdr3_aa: CASSSSYNSPLHF
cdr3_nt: TGCGCCAGTTCGAGCTCCTATAATTCACCCCTCCACTTT

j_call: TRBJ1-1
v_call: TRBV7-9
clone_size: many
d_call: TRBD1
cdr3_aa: CASNNRDRGDPEAFF
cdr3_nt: TGTGCCAGCAACAACCGGGACAGGGGGGACCCTGAAGCTTTCTTT

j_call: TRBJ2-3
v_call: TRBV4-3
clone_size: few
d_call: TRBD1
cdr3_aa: CASSQEMLGTGGRTDTQYF
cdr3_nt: TGCGCCAGCAGCCAAGAAATGTTAGGGACAGGGGGCAGGACAGATACGCAGTATTTT

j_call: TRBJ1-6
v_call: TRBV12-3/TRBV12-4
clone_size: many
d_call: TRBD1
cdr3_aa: CASSLMGQGNSPLHF
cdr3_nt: TGTGCCAGCAGTTTAATGGGACAGGGGAATTCACCCCTCCACTTT

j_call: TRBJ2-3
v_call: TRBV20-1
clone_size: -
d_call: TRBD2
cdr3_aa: CSARPSGGRVDTQYF
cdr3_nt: TGCAGTGCTCGACCTAGCGGGGGGAGAGTAGATACGCAGTATTTT

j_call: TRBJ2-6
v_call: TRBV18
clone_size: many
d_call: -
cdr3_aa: CASSPPRPHTVLTF
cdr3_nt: TGTGCCAGCTCACCACCCCGGCCGCATACAGTCCTGACTTTC

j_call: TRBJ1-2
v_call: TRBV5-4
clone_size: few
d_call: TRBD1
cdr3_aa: CASSLVQGGGYTF
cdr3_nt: TGTGCCAGCAGCTTGGTACAGGGGGGAGGCTACACCTTC

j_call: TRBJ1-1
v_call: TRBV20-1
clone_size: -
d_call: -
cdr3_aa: CSARALEDTEVFF
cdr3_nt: TGCAGTGCTAGAGCGCTGGAGGACACTGAAGTTTTCTTT

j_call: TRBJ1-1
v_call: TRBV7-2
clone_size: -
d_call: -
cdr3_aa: CASSSFRNTEAFF
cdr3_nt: TGTGCCAGCAGCTCATTCAGGAACACTGAAGCTTTCTTT

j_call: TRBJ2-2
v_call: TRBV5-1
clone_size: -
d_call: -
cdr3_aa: CASSLGGVPNTGELFF
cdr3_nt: TGCGCCAGCAGCTTGGGCGGGGTTCCGAACACCGGGGAGCTGTTTTTT

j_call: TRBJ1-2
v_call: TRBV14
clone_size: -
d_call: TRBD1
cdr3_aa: CASSQGTGNYGYTF
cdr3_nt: TGTGCCAGCAGCCAAGGGACAGGGAACTATGGCTACACCTTC

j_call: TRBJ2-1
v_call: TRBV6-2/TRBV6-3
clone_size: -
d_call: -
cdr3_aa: CASSSPNRNVYNEQFF
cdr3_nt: TGTGCCAGCAGTTCCCCCAACAGAAACGTTTACAATGAGCAGTTCTTC

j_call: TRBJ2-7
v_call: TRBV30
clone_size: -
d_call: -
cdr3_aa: CAWSAEYEQYF
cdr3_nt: TGTGCCTGGAGTGCCGAATACGAGCAGTACTTC

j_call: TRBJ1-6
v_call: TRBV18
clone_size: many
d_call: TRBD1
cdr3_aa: CASSPRDSHSPLHF
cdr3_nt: TGTGCCAGCTCACCACGGGACAGCCATTCACCCCTCCACTTT

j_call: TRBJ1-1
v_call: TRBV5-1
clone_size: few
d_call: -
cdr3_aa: CASMVGMNTEAFF
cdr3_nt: TGCGCCAGCATGGTAGGCATGAACACTGAAGCTTTCTTT

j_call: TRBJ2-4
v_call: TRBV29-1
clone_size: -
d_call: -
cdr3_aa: CSGGDLAKNIQYF
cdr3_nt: TGCAGCGGGGGGGACCTAGCCAAAAACATTCAGTACTTC

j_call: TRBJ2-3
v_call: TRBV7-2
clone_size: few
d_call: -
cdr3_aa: CASSFDSVTDTQYF
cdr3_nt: TGTGCCAGCAGCTTCGATTCAGTCACAGATACGCAGTATTTT

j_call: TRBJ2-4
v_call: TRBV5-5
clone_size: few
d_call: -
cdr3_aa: CASNTYSKNIQYF
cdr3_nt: TGTGCCAGCAACACATACTCCAAAAACATTCAGTACTTC

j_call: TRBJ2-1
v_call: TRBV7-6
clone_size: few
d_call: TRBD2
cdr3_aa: CASSISGGNEQFF
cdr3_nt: TGTGCCAGCAGCATTAGCGGGGGGAATGAGCAGTTCTTC

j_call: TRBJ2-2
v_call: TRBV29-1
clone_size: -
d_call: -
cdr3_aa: CSVDWGDPNTGELFF
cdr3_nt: TGCAGCGTTGATTGGGGGGACCCGAACACCGGGGAGCTGTTTTTT

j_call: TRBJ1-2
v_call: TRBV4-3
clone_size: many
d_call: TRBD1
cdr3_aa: CASSRTIDRGPNYGYTF
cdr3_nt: TGCGCCAGCAGCCGTACTATAGACAGGGGCCCTAACTATGGCTACACCTTC

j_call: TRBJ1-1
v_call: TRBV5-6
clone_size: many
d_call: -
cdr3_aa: CASSSTDRNTEAFF
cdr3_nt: TGTGCCAGCAGCTCGACGGATAGGAACACTGAAGCTTTCTTT

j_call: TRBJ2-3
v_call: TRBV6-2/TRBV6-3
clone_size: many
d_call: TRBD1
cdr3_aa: CASSYRWTGRGITDTQYF
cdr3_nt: TGTGCCAGCAGTTACCGATGGACAGGTCGGGGAATCACAGATACGCAGTATTTT

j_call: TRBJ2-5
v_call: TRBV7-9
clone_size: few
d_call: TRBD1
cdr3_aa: CASKTGGQVETQYF
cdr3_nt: TGTGCCAGCAAAACCGGGGGACAGGTAGAGACCCAGTACTTC

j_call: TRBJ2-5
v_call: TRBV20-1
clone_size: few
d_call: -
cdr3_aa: CSARVLESETQYF
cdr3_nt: TGCAGTGCTAGAGTCCTGGAGAGCGAGACCCAGTACTTC